This is a list of T cell receptor beta chains from one sample in a study of CD8 T cells in Susac syndrome. One entry per CDR3 protein, called by TCRdb with MiXCR from the immunoSEQ multiplex PCR reads. The table shows about 190,000 distinct CDR3 sequences, with roughly 95% occurring only once. Source material: CD4+ T cells from PBMCs. These receptors were taken from a human donor with Susac syndrome. Both conserved end residues are part of each CDR3. The D gene is left open where the match is weak. Clone size is not always given. Where it is, it says once, few, many or a class for expanded clones.

D gene: NA; V gene: TRBV19; clone size: few; J gene: TRBJ2-3; CDR3 protein: CASSPRTTDTQYF; CDR3 DNA: TGTGCCAGTAGTCCGCGGACCACAGATACGCAGTATTTT
D gene: TRBD1; V gene: TRBV12-3/TRBV12-4; clone size: NA; J gene: TRBJ2-4; CDR3 protein: CASSFLGQGRGKDIQYF; CDR3 DNA: TGTGCCAGCAGTTTTCTAGGACAGGGGAGGGGTAAGGACATTCAGTACTTC
D gene: NA; V gene: TRBV5-1; clone size: NA; J gene: TRBJ1-2; CDR3 protein: CASSTSSGPYGYTF; CDR3 DNA: TGCGCCAGCAGCACAAGTTCGGGGCCCTATGGCTACACCTTC
D gene: NA; V gene: TRBV15; clone size: NA; J gene: TRBJ2-7; CDR3 protein: CATSREGGGYYEQYF; CDR3 DNA: TGTGCCACCAGCAGAGAAGGCGGGGGCTACTACGAGCAGTACTTC
D gene: TRBD1; V gene: TRBV9; clone size: NA; J gene: TRBJ2-7; CDR3 protein: CASQARTGAYEQYF; CDR3 DNA: TGTGCCAGCCAGGCAAGGACAGGGGCCTACGAGCAGTACTTC
D gene: NA; V gene: TRBV4-2; clone size: NA; J gene: TRBJ2-1; CDR3 protein: CASSQMMAGRSYNEQFF; CDR3 DNA: TGTGCCAGCAGCCAAATGATGGCGGGACGGTCCTACAATGAGCAGTTCTTC
D gene: TRBD2; V gene: TRBV9; clone size: NA; J gene: TRBJ2-5; CDR3 protein: CASSVVGLAGKETQYF; CDR3 DNA: TGTGCCAGCAGCGTAGTCGGGCTAGCGGGGAAAGAGACCCAGTACTTC
D gene: NA; V gene: TRBV29-1; clone size: NA; J gene: TRBJ1-4; CDR3 protein: CSVRGERINEKLFF; CDR3 DNA: TGCAGCGTTCGGGGTGAGAGAATTAATGAAAAACTGTTTTTT
D gene: TRBD1; V gene: TRBV24-1; clone size: NA; J gene: TRBJ1-2; CDR3 protein: CATSDPGGEGYTF; CDR3 DNA: TGTGCCACCAGTGATCCAGGGGGCGAGGGCTACACCTTC
D gene: NA; V gene: TRBV12-3/TRBV12-4; clone size: NA; J gene: TRBJ2-2; CDR3 protein: CASSLVSGSVAGELFF; CDR3 DNA: TGTGCCAGCAGTTTAGTCTCAGGGTCGGTGGCCGGGGAGCTGTTTTTT
D gene: TRBD1; V gene: TRBV6-5; clone size: NA; J gene: TRBJ1-6; CDR3 protein: CASTSGTGFSPLHF; CDR3 DNA: TGTGCCAGCACGTCGGGGACAGGGTTCTCACCCCTCCACTTT
D gene: NA; V gene: TRBV10-3; clone size: NA; J gene: TRBJ2-6; CDR3 protein: CAISESSRRGANVLTF; CDR3 DNA: TGTGCCATCAGTGAGTCTAGCAGGCGTGGGGCCAACGTCCTGACTTTC
D gene: TRBD2; V gene: TRBV12-3/TRBV12-4; clone size: NA; J gene: TRBJ2-7; CDR3 protein: CASSRGGGYEQYF; CDR3 DNA: TGTGCCAGCAGTCGCGGGGGGGGCTACGAGCAGTACTTC
D gene: TRBD2; V gene: TRBV20-1; clone size: NA; J gene: TRBJ2-3; CDR3 protein: CSARVAGGHDTQYF; CDR3 DNA: TGCAGTGCTAGAGTAGCGGGGGGGCATGATACGCAGTATTTT
D gene: NA; V gene: TRBV4-3; clone size: NA; J gene: TRBJ1-2; CDR3 protein: CASSQATGGYTF; CDR3 DNA: TGCGCCAGCAGCCAAGCCACAGGTGGCTACACCTTC
D gene: TRBD2; V gene: TRBV11-1; clone size: few; J gene: TRBJ2-1; CDR3 protein: CASSFGGGAYNEQFF; CDR3 DNA: TGTGCCAGCAGCTTCGGCGGGGGGGCCTACAATGAGCAGTTCTTC
D gene: NA; V gene: TRBV20-1; clone size: NA; J gene: TRBJ2-3; CDR3 protein: CSVGHPSTDTQYF; CDR3 DNA: TGCAGTGTGGGCCACCCTAGCACAGATACGCAGTATTTT
D gene: NA; V gene: TRBV20-1; clone size: NA; J gene: TRBJ2-5; CDR3 protein: CSAPQGETQYF; CDR3 DNA: TGCAGCGCTCCCCAGGGGGAGACCCAGTACTTC
D gene: TRBD2; V gene: TRBV30; clone size: NA; J gene: TRBJ2-7; CDR3 protein: CAWSARLAGGPNEQYF; CDR3 DNA: TGTGCCTGGAGTGCGAGACTAGCGGGGGGGCCTAACGAGCAGTACTTC
D gene: TRBD1; V gene: TRBV15; clone size: once; J gene: TRBJ1-5; CDR3 protein: CATSRTGESNQPQHF; CDR3 DNA: TGTGCCACCAGCAGGACAGGGGAAAGCAATCAGCCCCAGCATTTT
D gene: NA; V gene: TRBV29-1; clone size: NA; J gene: TRBJ2-5; CDR3 protein: CSVSYSNRRRETQYF; CDR3 DNA: TGCAGCGTTTCCTACAGTAACCGGCGGCGGGAGACCCAGTACTTC
D gene: NA; V gene: TRBV30; clone size: NA; J gene: TRBJ1-1; CDR3 protein: CAWSNHGRAEAFF; CDR3 DNA: TGTGCCTGGAGTAACCATGGCAGGGCTGAAGCTTTCTTT
D gene: TRBD1; V gene: TRBV5-1; clone size: NA; J gene: TRBJ2-7; CDR3 protein: CASSATGTDTYEQYF; CDR3 DNA: TGCGCCAGCAGCGCCACCGGGACAGACACCTACGAGCAGTACTTC
D gene: NA; V gene: TRBV25-1; clone size: NA; J gene: TRBJ1-1; CDR3 protein: CASSEMGSMDTEAFF; CDR3 DNA: TGTGCCAGCAGTGAAATGGGCTCCATGGACACTGAAGCTTTCTTT
D gene: NA; V gene: TRBV7-2; clone size: NA; J gene: TRBJ2-7; CDR3 protein: CASSLETGQGHEQYF; CDR3 DNA: TGTGCCAGCAGCTTAGAGACCGGGCAGGGCCACGAGCAGTACTTC
D gene: TRBD1; V gene: TRBV13; clone size: NA; J gene: TRBJ2-7; CDR3 protein: CASRQDRGGEQYF; CDR3 DNA: TGTGCCAGCAGACAGGACAGGGGAGGCGAGCAGTACTTC
D gene: NA; V gene: TRBV2; clone size: NA; J gene: TRBJ2-7; CDR3 protein: CASSDISGPPARYEQYF; CDR3 DNA: TGTGCCAGCAGTGATATCTCTGGGCCTCCTGCCCGCTACGAGCAGTACTTC
D gene: NA; V gene: TRBV7-8; clone size: NA; J gene: TRBJ1-6; CDR3 protein: CASSLAGVSANSPLHF; CDR3 DNA: TGTGCCAGCAGCTTAGCAGGGGTATCCGCTAATTCACCCCTCCACTTT
D gene: TRBD1; V gene: TRBV6-1; clone size: few; J gene: TRBJ2-7; CDR3 protein: CASSGPTGGYEQYF; CDR3 DNA: TGTGCCAGCAGTGGCCCTACAGGGGGCTACGAGCAGTACTTC
D gene: NA; V gene: TRBV6-5; clone size: NA; J gene: TRBJ1-1; CDR3 protein: CASSYQREMNTEAFF; CDR3 DNA: TGTGCCAGCAGTTACCAGAGGGAAATGAACACTGAAGCTTTCTTT
D gene: NA; V gene: TRBV5-4; clone size: NA; J gene: TRBJ2-7; CDR3 protein: CASSLAGVGSYEQYF; CDR3 DNA: TGTGCCAGCAGCCTTGCTGGTGTAGGGTCCTACGAGCAGTACTTC
D gene: NA; V gene: TRBV5-4; clone size: NA; J gene: TRBJ2-1; CDR3 protein: CASSSDSNSYNEQFF; CDR3 DNA: TGTGCCAGCAGCTCCGACTCGAACTCCTACAATGAGCAGTTCTTC
D gene: TRBD2; V gene: TRBV4-1; clone size: NA; J gene: TRBJ2-5; CDR3 protein: CASSQDRRLAETQYF; CDR3 DNA: TGCGCCAGCAGCCAAGATCGCAGACTAGCGGAGACCCAGTACTTC
D gene: NA; V gene: TRBV4-3; clone size: NA; J gene: TRBJ2-1; CDR3 protein: CASSQESAYEQFF; CDR3 DNA: TGCGCCAGCAGCCAAGAATCGGCCTATGAGCAGTTCTTC
D gene: TRBD1; V gene: TRBV4-3; clone size: NA; J gene: TRBJ2-5; CDR3 protein: CASSLLDRGGETQYF; CDR3 DNA: TGCGCCAGCAGCCTACTCGACAGGGGGGGAGAGACCCAGTACTTC
D gene: NA; V gene: TRBV30; clone size: NA; J gene: TRBJ1-2; CDR3 protein: CAWSVTGFGYTF; CDR3 DNA: TGTGCCTGGAGTGTCACAGGGTTTGGCTACACCTTC
D gene: NA; V gene: TRBV6-5; clone size: NA; J gene: TRBJ1-6; CDR3 protein: CASSRRSSYNSPLHF; CDR3 DNA: TGTGCCAGCAGCCGACGGAGCTCCTATAATTCACCCCTCCACTTT
D gene: NA; V gene: TRBV9; clone size: NA; J gene: TRBJ2-1; CDR3 protein: CASSGVRGGNEQFF; CDR3 DNA: TGTGCCAGCAGTGGGGTAAGGGGGGGCAATGAGCAGTTCTTC
D gene: NA; V gene: TRBV5-1; clone size: NA; J gene: TRBJ2-5; CDR3 protein: CASSLAGSGETQYF; CDR3 DNA: TGCGCCAGCAGCTTGGCCGGGTCGGGGGAGACCCAGTACTTC
D gene: TRBD2; V gene: TRBV11-2; clone size: once; J gene: TRBJ2-1; CDR3 protein: CASIKLAGTSYNEQFF; CDR3 DNA: TGTGCCAGCATAAAACTAGCGGGGACATCCTACAATGAGCAGTTCTTC
D gene: NA; V gene: TRBV10-3; clone size: NA; J gene: TRBJ2-6; CDR3 protein: CAISDPDFSGANVLTF; CDR3 DNA: TGTGCCATCAGTGACCCAGATTTCTCTGGGGCCAACGTCCTGACTTTC
D gene: TRBD1; V gene: TRBV6-1; clone size: NA; J gene: TRBJ1-4; CDR3 protein: CASSKLQGAYNEKLFF; CDR3 DNA: TGTGCCAGCAGTAAGCTCCAGGGGGCTTACAATGAAAAACTGTTTTTT
D gene: TRBD2; V gene: TRBV27; clone size: NA; J gene: TRBJ2-3; CDR3 protein: CASSLSASGGVGTDTQYF; CDR3 DNA: TGTGCCAGCAGTTTATCGGCTAGCGGGGGGGTCGGCACAGATACGCAGTATTTT
D gene: NA; V gene: TRBV6-6; clone size: NA; J gene: TRBJ2-5; CDR3 protein: CASRSGSETQYF; CDR3 DNA: TGTGCCAGCCGGTCGGGCTCAGAGACCCAGTACTTC
D gene: NA; V gene: TRBV20-1; clone size: NA; J gene: TRBJ1-6; CDR3 protein: CSATLGGSYNSPLHF; CDR3 DNA: TGCAGCGCAACCCTAGGTGGCTCCTATAATTCACCCCTCCACTTT
D gene: NA; V gene: TRBV3-1; clone size: NA; J gene: TRBJ2-7; CDR3 protein: CASSLLSGFRERQYF; CDR3 DNA: TGTGCCAGCAGCCTTCTCTCGGGTTTTAGAGAGCGGCAGTACTTC
D gene: NA; V gene: TRBV12-3/TRBV12-4; clone size: NA; J gene: TRBJ2-5; CDR3 protein: CASSLYHQETQYF; CDR3 DNA: TGTGCCAGCAGTTTATACCACCAAGAGACCCAGTACTTC
D gene: TRBD1; V gene: TRBV29-1; clone size: NA; J gene: TRBJ2-3; CDR3 protein: CSVTNTGGAGTDTQYF; CDR3 DNA: TGCAGCGTTACAAACACAGGGGGCGCCGGAACAGATACGCAGTATTTT